This is a list of T cell receptor beta chains from one sample in a study of T cells in localized non-small cell lung cancer. TCRdb keeps only in-frame clones here, not all; method: immunoSEQ multiplex PCR. The repertoire holds 60,000 or so clones, with about four fifths as singletons. Material: PBMCs, obtained before any cancer treatment. The receptors originated from a man aged 40 to 69 with stage II lung adenocarcinoma. Both conserved end residues are part of each CDR3. Each record gives: V gene, D gene, clone size, J gene, CDR3 DNA, CDR3 protein. The D gene is left open where the match is weak. Clone size is shown for a subset of rows, as once, few, many or a class of expanded clone.

TRBV10-2,NA,few,TRBJ1-2,TGCGCCAGCAGAGGGGATGCCTATGGCTACACCTTC,CASRGDAYGYTF
TRBV11-3,NA,NA,TRBJ2-1,TGTGCCAGCAGCTTAATTGGCCCATATCAAGGAGGTGAGCAGTTCTTC,CASSLIGPYQGGEQFF
TRBV18,NA,few,TRBJ2-5,TGTGCCAGCTCACTAGGGTACCAAGAGACCCAGTACTTC,CASSLGYQETQYF
TRBV10-1,TRBD1,NA,TRBJ2-4,TGCGCCAGCAGTGAGACAGGGGGCACAGCCAAAAACATTCAGTACTTC,CASSETGGTAKNIQYF
TRBV27,NA,NA,TRBJ1-4,TGTGCCAGCAGTCCGGGACCTGGACGAGAAAAACTGTTTTTT,CASSPGPGREKLFF
TRBV5-1,NA,NA,TRBJ2-3,TGCGCCAGCAGCTTGGCATGGGGGATTCGCACAGATACGCAGTATTTT,CASSLAWGIRTDTQYF
TRBV27,TRBD1,few,TRBJ2-7,TGTGCCAGCAGCATATACAGGGGCGAGCAGTACTTC,CASSIYRGEQYF
TRBV15,NA,NA,TRBJ2-5,TGTGCCACCAAGGGGTTTCAAACCGGAGAGACCCAGTACTTC,CATKGFQTGETQYF
TRBV1,NA,NA,TRBJ2-2,TGCACCAGCAGCCAAGACAGGCTCCCCGGGGAGCTGTTTTTT,CTSSQDRLPGELFF
TRBV29-1,TRBD1,NA,TRBJ1-2,TGCAGCGTTCTGCTTGAAGGGACAGGGTGGATCTATGGCTACACCTTC,CSVLLEGTGWIYGYTF
TRBV29-1,NA,NA,TRBJ1-5,TGCAGCGTCGGCCAGTCCAGGAATAGCAATCAGCCCCAGCATTTT,CSVGQSRNSNQPQHF
TRBV9,NA,NA,TRBJ2-3,TGTGCCAGCAGCGTAGACAGGGCGAACACAGATACGCAGTATTTT,CASSVDRANTDTQYF
TRBV14,NA,NA,TRBJ2-1,TGTGCCAGCAGCCAGGTCCAGGGCCGCTCCTACAATGAGCAGTTCTTC,CASSQVQGRSYNEQFF
TRBV6-1,NA,NA,TRBJ2-2,TGTGCCAGCGACCGAGGGAACACCGGGGAGCTGTTTTTT,CASDRGNTGELFF
TRBV6-5,TRBD1,few,TRBJ1-2,TGTGCCAGCGCCGAAACAGGGGCCTATGGCTACACCTTC,CASAETGAYGYTF
TRBV5-1,NA,NA,TRBJ1-1,TGCGCCAGCACCTCCGGGGGGACGAACACTGAAGCTTTCTTT,CASTSGGTNTEAFF
TRBV7-6,TRBD1,NA,TRBJ1-2,TGTGCCAGCAGCTTAGTCTCCGGGACAGGGGGCGTCGGCTACACCTTC,CASSLVSGTGGVGYTF
TRBV7-2,NA,NA,TRBJ1-4,TGTGCCAGCAGCTTGACAGGACGCAATGAAAAACTGTTTTTT,CASSLTGRNEKLFF
TRBV12-2,NA,once,TRBJ2-1,TGTGCAAGTCGCTTAGCAACGGGGAGACTAGTCTCCTTCTGCTCCTACAATGAGCAGTTCTTC,CASRLATGRLVSFCSYNEQFF
TRBV15,NA,NA,TRBJ2-2,TGTGCCACCAGCAGAGATATAGGCCTTAACCTTTTGGAGAACACCGGGGAGCTGTTTTTT,CATSRDIGLNLLENTGELFF
TRBV7-9,TRBD2,NA,TRBJ2-7,TGTGCCAGCAGGCAGGGCGGGAGCCAGTACGAGCAGTACTTC,CASRQGGSQYEQYF
TRBV5-4,TRBD1,NA,TRBJ2-3,TGTGCCAGCAGCTTGGGTGGACAGGGTTTATTAGGGCAGTATTTT,CASSLGGQGLLGQYF
TRBV30,NA,NA,TRBJ2-7,TGTGCCTGGAGTGTAGGGGGGCACTCCTACGAGCAGTACTTC,CAWSVGGHSYEQYF
TRBV7-8,TRBD1,NA,TRBJ2-2,TGTGCCAGCAGCCAACAGGACAGGGAAGCGGGGGAGCTGTTTTTT,CASSQQDREAGELFF
TRBV5-3,NA,NA,TRBJ2-2,TGTGCCAGAAGCTTAACTAGAGACACCGGGGAGCTGTTTTTT,CARSLTRDTGELFF
TRBV7-2,NA,NA,TRBJ2-2,TGTGCCAGCCGCCCGCCATCCACCGGGGAGCTGTTTTTT,CASRPPSTGELFF
TRBV6-6,NA,NA,TRBJ1-1,TGTGCCAGCAGTCTGGACACAAGAGCTTTCTTT,CASSLDTRAFF
TRBV7-9,TRBD1,NA,TRBJ1-5,TGTGCCAGCAGCCGCACGGCTCAGGGGGCCCAGCCCCAGCATTTT,CASSRTAQGAQPQHF
TRBV5-4,TRBD2,NA,TRBJ2-3,TGTGCCAGCAGCTGGGCGGGAGCAGATACGCAGTATTTT,CASSWAGADTQYF
TRBV7-2,NA,NA,TRBJ2-7,TGTGCCAGCAGCTTAAGACACGAGCAGTACTTC,CASSLRHEQYF
TRBV5-4,NA,NA,TRBJ1-1,TGTGCCAGCAGCTTGGAATCAGGGGCGCTTACTGAAGCTTTCTTT,CASSLESGALTEAFF
TRBV6-5,NA,NA,TRBJ2-7,TGTGCCAGCAGTTACAAGCTTTCCTACGAGCAGTACTTC,CASSYKLSYEQYF
TRBV6-5,NA,NA,TRBJ1-3,TGTGCCAGCTACAGGGGAAACACCATATATTTT,CASYRGNTIYF
TRBV5-8,NA,once,TRBJ2-1,TGTGCCAGCAGCTTAGTCTCAGGGCGTAGCTCCTACAATGAGCAGTTCTTC,CASSLVSGRSSYNEQFF
TRBV29-1,NA,NA,TRBJ2-5,TGCAGCGTTGAACTTGGCAGAAGAGAGACCCAGTACTTC,CSVELGRRETQYF
TRBV6-5,TRBD1,NA,TRBJ1-4,TGTGCCAGCAGAAAACAGGGGGCGCGGGAAAAACTGTTTTTT,CASRKQGAREKLFF
TRBV19,TRBD1,NA,TRBJ1-3,TGTGCCAGTAGACGGACAGGGGGTGGAAACACCATATATTTT,CASRRTGGGNTIYF
TRBV6-1,TRBD1,once,TRBJ1-4,TGTGCCAGCAGAATTCAGGGGGCGAATGAAAAACTGTTTTTT,CASRIQGANEKLFF
TRBV7-2,NA,NA,TRBJ2-2,TGTGCCAGCAGCCCCAGCGGAAACACCGGGGAGCTGTTTTTT,CASSPSGNTGELFF
TRBV4-2,NA,once,TRBJ1-5,TGTGCCAGCAGCCAAGATCGCGGGATCAATCAGCCCCAGCATTTT,CASSQDRGINQPQHF
TRBV25-1,NA,NA,TRBJ2-1,TGTGCCACCCAGGGGACTGACCACAATGAGCAGTTCTTC,CATQGTDHNEQFF
TRBV7-8,NA,NA,TRBJ2-1,TGTGCCAGCAGCTTAGGGGGAGGTATGTACAATGAGCAGTTCTTC,CASSLGGGMYNEQFF
TRBV9,NA,NA,TRBJ2-7,TGTGCCAGCAGCGTGGGGGGGGCGGACACACCCTACGAGCAGTACTTC,CASSVGGADTPYEQYF
TRBV11-3,TRBD2,NA,TRBJ2-5,TGTGCCAGCAGCTTGGCCCCCACCCCTCGACTAGCGGGATACCAAGAGACCCAGTACTTC,CASSLAPTPRLAGYQETQYF
TRBV4-1,NA,NA,TRBJ1-5,TGCGCCAGCAGCCAAGTAGAAAGGCCCAATCAGCCCCAGCATTTT,CASSQVERPNQPQHF
TRBV6-1,NA,NA,TRBJ1-5,TGTGCCAGCAGTGAGGGGGTTGGGGGGCAGCCCCAGCATTTT,CASSEGVGGQPQHF
TRBV4-2,NA,NA,TRBJ2-7,TGTGCCAGCAGCCAAGATCGGAGGTACGAGCAGTACTTC,CASSQDRRYEQYF
TRBV5-6,NA,NA,TRBJ1-3,TGTGCCAGCAGCTTGGACCGAGGGCGAGTGGACACCATATATTTT,CASSLDRGRVDTIYF
TRBV19,TRBD1,once,TRBJ1-1,TGTGCCAGTAGCCGGGACAGGGAGAACACTGAAGCTTTCTTT,CASSRDRENTEAFF
TRBV6-1,NA,NA,TRBJ1-1,TGTGCCAGCGGAAACAGGGCGAAAGCTTTCTTT,CASGNRAKAFF
TRBV7-3,NA,NA,TRBJ2-2,TGTGCCAGCAGCTTAAACACCGGGGAGCTGTTTTTT,CASSLNTGELFF
TRBV19,TRBD1,NA,TRBJ2-2,TGTGCCAGTAGAGAGACAGGGGGTTTATCGAGGACCGGGGAGCTGTTTTTT,CASRETGGLSRTGELFF
TRBV6-5,TRBD1,NA,TRBJ2-7,TGTGCCAGCAGCCGGGACAGGGAGGTGACCTACGAGCAGTACTTC,CASSRDREVTYEQYF
TRBV18,NA,NA,TRBJ2-6,TGTGCCAGCTCACCATCTGCAGGTTTTGATTCTGGGGCCAACGTCCTGACTTTC,CASSPSAGFDSGANVLTF